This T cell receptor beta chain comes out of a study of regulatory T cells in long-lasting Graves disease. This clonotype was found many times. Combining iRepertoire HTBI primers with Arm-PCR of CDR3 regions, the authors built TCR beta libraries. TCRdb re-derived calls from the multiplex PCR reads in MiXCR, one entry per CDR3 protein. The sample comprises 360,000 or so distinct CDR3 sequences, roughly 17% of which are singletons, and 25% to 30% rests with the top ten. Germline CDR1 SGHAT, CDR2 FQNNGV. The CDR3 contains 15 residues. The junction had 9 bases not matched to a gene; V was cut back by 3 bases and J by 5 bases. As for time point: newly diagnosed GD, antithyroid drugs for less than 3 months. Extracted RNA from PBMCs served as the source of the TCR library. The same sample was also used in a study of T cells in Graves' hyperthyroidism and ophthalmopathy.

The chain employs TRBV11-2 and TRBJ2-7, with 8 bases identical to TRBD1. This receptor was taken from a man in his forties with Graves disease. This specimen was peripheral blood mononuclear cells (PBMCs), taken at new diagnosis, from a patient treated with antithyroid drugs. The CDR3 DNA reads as TGTGCCAGCAGCTTTTTGTCCAGGGGGCTAGACGAGCAGTACTTC. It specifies CASSFLSRGLDEQYF.